These T cell receptor beta chains were read from a single sample in a study of cytomegalovirus exposure and HLA in healthy donors. Only in-frame clones appear in the TCRdb table, and some are missing; sequencing was by immunoSEQ multiplex PCR. This sample has 100,000 to 140,000 clones, with roughly 76% found just once. Sequenced input: PBMCs. These receptors all stem from a man between 18 and 29 years old in good health and CMV-seronegative. Both conserved end residues are part of each CDR3. A D gene is named only where the DNA matches it firmly. The size field is filled for only some rows; it gives once, few, many or a size class.

d_call	clone_size	v_call	cdr3_aa
TRBD1	-	TRBV2	CAIHRGPSYEQYF
-	-	TRBV5-1	CASSPTGSEQYF
TRBD1	-	TRBV10-3	CATLQGDNSPLHF
-	-	TRBV7-2	CASSWRTDYEQYF
-	-	TRBV5-7	CASSIRQGLVGEQYF
TRBD2	-	TRBV5-1	CASSLASGGAFGELFF
TRBD1	-	TRBV5-1	CASSNPGQGLPNTEAFF
TRBD1	-	TRBV5-1	CASSDPGQGARTGELFF
TRBD1	once	TRBV6-1	CASRGTGSGNTIYF
-	-	TRBV7-2	CASSFWENSYEQYF
-	-	TRBV7-9	CSSSPAAGYYEQYF
TRBD1	-	TRBV5-1	CASTSGTGHTNYGYTF
TRBD1	few	TRBV29-1	CSVEGSGQEAFF
-	-	TRBV19	CASRQDIGTGELFF
TRBD2	-	TRBV7-8	CASSLKAGTSTDTQYF
-	once	TRBV7-9	CASSGALAFF
-	-	TRBV9	CASSPSRGTYTGELFF
-	-	TRBV15	CATSGYGGAQYGYTF
TRBD1	-	TRBV7-9	CASSGQGETQYF
-	many	TRBV4-3	CASSQDGLVNDEQFF
-	-	TRBV5-1	CASSPDNNYGYPF
TRBD1	-	TRBV6-1	CASTQHGTGVYEQYF
-	once	TRBV5-1	CASRAQVTTNEKLFF
TRBD1	-	TRBV6-5	CASSYSTGACEAFF
TRBD2	-	TRBV6-6	CASSYSTSGGADTQYF
TRBD2	once	TRBV6-5	CASSYGGGGEETQYF
-	-	TRBV7-3	CASSLIGGGNQPQHF
TRBD2	-	TRBV9	CASSVGGLATYEQYF
TRBD1	-	TRBV6-5	CASSYGQGFRTEAFF
-	-	TRBV6-1	CASSGQGWAYNEQFF
-	-	TRBV6-1	CASRHIGQNYGYTF
TRBD1	-	TRBV7-2	CASSRQTGAGNTIYF
-	few	TRBV19	CASRSGHHLYNEQFF
TRBD1	-	TRBV7-2	CASSLRGTGSTGELFF
-	-	TRBV15	CATSRDHPGSDTIYF
-	-	TRBV2	CASSDRIGRAGSSYNSPLHF
-	-	TRBV5-1	CASSLMRADYNSPLHF
-	-	TRBV7-9	CASSLQYSNQPQHF
-	-	TRBV19	CASSIWGGRQETQYF
-	-	TRBV4-2	CASSQEQGRGDTEAFF
TRBD2	-	TRBV9	CASSVVAGGITGELFF
-	-	TRBV5-1	CASSSFGQPNEKLFF
TRBD1	-	TRBV27	CASSFRQGSWREQYF
TRBD2	-	TRBV5-6	CASSLAFGTSGGVGYF
TRBD2	-	TRBV7-2	CASSLDLAGGLYF
TRBD2	-	TRBV5-1	CASRSSGGATDTQYF
TRBD1	once	TRBV6-1	CASSGTGGNSNQPQHF
-	-	TRBV19	CASSTYRAQGYTF
-	-	TRBV25-1	CASAWAGSTDTQYF
-	few	TRBV15	CATSRDGRGLTYNEQFF
-	-	TRBV6-1	CASGGGNTIYF
-	-	TRBV5-6	CASSLDSNIQYF
-	-	TRBV5-1	CASSLASTGHLHF